The clone carrying this T cell receptor (beta chain) was recorded only once. What it binds is not known. With V trimmed by 4 bases and J by 3 bases, 8 bases remained unmatched. This CDR3 contains 16 residues. CDR1 and CDR2 from the germline V gene are KGHSY and FQNENV. The method was immunoSEQ multiplex PCR; TCRdb's version includes in-frame clones alone and lacks a portion of them. The data show tens of thousands of clones, about 93% seen once. This specimen belongs to a study of cytomegalovirus exposure and HLA in healthy donors. Study-wide results and caveats: According to a subsequent analysis, TCR clusters from the first cohort were inclined to appear together in the 110 or so validation repertoires. The classifier, whose performance was assessed in both the original and validation cohorts, reportedly diagnosed cytomegalovirus status with high specificity and sensitivity.

This receptor was obtained from a woman aged 18-29 years in good health and CMV-seronegative. This rearrangement joins TRBV16 to TRBJ1-4; TRBD1 matches at 7 bases. Specimen: PBMCs. DNA for the CDR3: TGTGCCAGCAGCCTCTTAAAGGGGGCTCCTAATGAAAAACTGTTTTTT. Its translation: CASSLLKGAPNEKLFF.